The 18 T cell receptor beta chains below all came from one sample that was sequenced in a study of Ad26.COV2.S vaccination and SARS-CoV-2 variants. Repertoires were generated with immunoSEQ multiplex PCR, while TCRdb's copy carries only in-frame clones and drops some. The sample lists fewer than 900,000 clones, around 90% occurring once. This sample's treatment: 15 to 20 received Ad26.COV2.S at low or high dose, single or two shots; roughly 5 received placebo; per-sample allocation not given. Material that was analyzed had been drawn on day 63 after the first vaccine or placebo injection. The specimen was peripheral blood, collected in a trial of Ad26.COV2.S vaccine versus placebo. The receptors come from a person between 18 and 65 years old who received the Ad26.COV2.S COVID-19 vaccine or a placebo.

The rearrangement uses TRBV15 and TRBJ1-2; D might be TRBD1 (6 bases). Trimming shortened V by 3 bases and J by 5 bases, and 7 bases separated the two germline ends. CDR1 LNHNV and CDR2 YYDKDF come from the germline V gene (reference sequence). The CDR3 is 12 amino acids. The CDR3 sequence: CATSRDRYGYTF. The DNA for the CDR3 is TGTGCCACCAGCAGGGACAGATATGGCTACACCTTC.

The CDR3 spells CASSLNQGVLSEAFF. In nucleotides, the CDR3 is TGTGCCAGCAGCTTAAACCAGGGGGTCCTATCTGAAGCTTTCTTT. V gene TRBV7-2 combines with J gene TRBJ1-1, with 7 bases lining up with TRBD1. Germline V CDR1 and CDR2: SGHTA, FQGNSA. The CDR3 has 15 residues. The junction had 9 bases not matched to a gene; V was cut back by 2 bases and J by 6 bases.

V usage is TRBV7-2 and J usage is TRBJ1-2, with D hard to call. The V end lost 1 base, the J end lost 4 bases, and 13 bases lay between the germline ends. The CDR3 length is 15 residues. The germline V gene has CDR1 SGHTA and CDR2 FQGNSA. For the CDR3, the DNA is TGTGCCAGCAGCTTAGAGAGGCCTCCGTCCTATGGCTACACCTTC. This translates into CASSLERPPSYGYTF.

The chain carries TRBV9 and TRBJ2-1; tentative D call: TRBD1 (6 bases). Trimming removed 3 bases from V and 4 bases from J, with 8 bases in between. The V gene's germline CDR1 is SGDLS and CDR2 YYNGEE. The CDR3 length is 13 residues. This CDR3 is CASSAGQYNEQFF. The CDR3 coding sequence is TGTGCCAGCAGCGCGGGACAATACAATGAGCAGTTCTTC.

This clone came up once. This sequence joins TRBV25-1 and TRBJ1-1, with D possibly being TRBD1 (5 bases). V was pared by 7 bases and J by 5 bases, with 11 bases between. The CDR3 is made up of 12 amino acids. Germline V gene sequence: CDR1 MGHDK, CDR2 SYGVNS. CDR3 sequence (DNA): TGTGCCAGCACCTTGTCAGGGACTGAAGCTTTCTTT. Translating it yields CASTLSGTEAFF.

V and J are TRBV3-1 (or the pseudogene TRBV3-2) and TRBJ2-5, with a weak D call TRBD2 (6 bases). The CDR3 runs 15 residues. Germline loops: CDR1 LGHDT, CDR2 YNNKEL (reference sequence). The V gene lost 0 bases and the J gene lost 2 bases, with 10 bases spanning the gap. CDR3 sequence reads: CASSQDWGDQETQYF. In DNA, the CDR3 is TGTGCCAGCAGCCAAGATTGGGGGGATCAAGAGACCCAGTACTTC.

V and J are TRBV6-2 or TRBV6-3 and TRBJ1-3; maybe TRBD1 (5 bases). The CDR3 totals 12 residues. Germline V lookup: CDR1 MNHEY, CDR2 SVGEGT. The V and J ends lost 2 bases and 9 bases respectively, with 8 bases between them. CDR3 loop: CASSYGGGTIYF. CDR3 nucleotides: TGTGCCAGCAGTTACGGCGGGGGCACCATATATTTT.

J is TRBJ1-3 and V is TRBV7-2; TRBD1 might be the D (6 bases). The germline V gene has CDR1 SGHTA and CDR2 FQGNSA. V was pared by 5 bases and J by 0 bases, with 14 bases between. The CDR3 sequence is 16 residues long. In DNA, the CDR3 is TGTGCCAGCAGCACATATACAGGGATCTCTGGAAACACCATATATTTT. Translating gives CASSTYTGISGNTIYF.

The J gene is TRBJ2-5, the V gene TRBV7-2; D unresolved. The CDR3 covers 14 residues. Trimming shortened V by 0 bases and J by 2 bases, and 7 bases separated the two germline ends. Germline CDR1 and CDR2: SGHTA and FQGNSA. The CDR3 region has the DNA TGTGCCAGCAGCTTAGCCGTGGGACAAGAGACCCAGTACTTC. Protein product: CASSLAVGQETQYF.

J is TRBJ2-3 and V is TRBV29-1, with unresolved D. The CDR3 is 13 amino acids. Germline values: CDR1 SQVTM, CDR2 ANQGSEA. Trimming took off 4 bases at V and 0 bases at J, with 8 bases between the two ends. CDR3 amino acids: CSVGGTSTDTQYF. CDR3 nucleotide sequence: TGCAGCGTTGGGGGTACTAGCACAGATACGCAGTATTTT.

V and J are TRBV30 and TRBJ1-1; maybe TRBD1 (5 bases). Looked up from germline, CDR1 is GTSNPN and CDR2 is SVGIG (reference sequence). Deletions cut 0 bases from V and 0 bases from J, with 20 bases between. The CDR3 has 18 amino acids. In nucleotides, the CDR3 is TGTGCCTGGAGTGTATCCCTATTTCCAGGGCGCGTGAACACTGAAGCTTTCTTT. It codes for CAWSVSLFPGRVNTEAFF.

The chain carries TRBV18 and TRBJ2-1, with D perhaps matching TRBD2 (6 bases). CDR1 is KGHSH and CDR2 is LQKENI in the germline V gene. CDR3 length: 16 amino acids. V lost 5 bases to trimming and J lost 3 bases, with 17 bases between them. CDR3 protein: CASSFLRDDIYNEQFF. The CDR3, as DNA: TGTGCCAGCTCATTTTTGCGGGACGACATCTACAATGAGCAGTTCTTC.

This rearrangement joins TRBV10-3 to TRBJ2-2; 7 bases agree with TRBD1. CDR3 length equals 14 residues. The germline V gene encodes CDR1 ENHRY and CDR2 SYGVKD. The ends lost 8 bases at V and 4 bases at J; junction bases unmatched: 7. In DNA form, the CDR3 reads TGTGCCATCGGAAAACAGGGGTTCACCGGGGAGCTGTTTTTT. Translating it yields CAIGKQGFTGELFF.

The chain carries TRBV19 and TRBJ2-1; weak D call: TRBD2 (5 bases). V dropped 3 bases and J dropped 2 bases, with 11 bases sitting between them. From germline, CDR1 is LNHDA and CDR2 SQIVND (reference sequence). CDR3 length: 15 residues. The CDR3 here is CASSIQLVTYNEQFF. The DNA of the CDR3 is TGTGCCAGTAGTATCCAACTAGTTACCTACAATGAGCAGTTCTTC.

The genes are TRBV7-8 and TRBJ2-5; maybe TRBD2 (5 bases). The CDR3 is 14 amino acids. Germline CDR1 SGHVS, CDR2 FQNEAQ. Trimming pared 0 bases from V and 5 bases from J, leaving 10 bases between. CDR3 region: CASSLAEVRETQYF. CDR3 nucleotide sequence: TGTGCCAGCAGCTTAGCGGAGGTACGGGAGACCCAGTACTTC.

The V call is TRBV9, the J call TRBJ2-4, with D hard to call. The germline V gene has CDR1 SGDLS and CDR2 YYNGEE. V dropped 3 bases and J dropped 7 bases, with 5 bases sitting between them. The CDR3 runs to 11 residues. The CDR3 DNA sequence: TGTGCCAGCAGCGCTTCTAACATTCAGTACTTC. Amino acids: CASSASNIQYF.

The rearrangement joins TRBV27 to TRBJ1-4, with TRBD1 identical over 9 bases. The CDR3 sequence is 16 residues long. Germline loops: CDR1 MNHEY, CDR2 SMNVEV (reference sequence). The ends lost 4 bases at V and 8 bases at J; junction bases unmatched: 11. The CDR3 bases are TGTGCCAGCAGTTCCGCCCAGGACAGGGGAGGCGAAAAACTGTTTTTT. Protein sequence: CASSSAQDRGGEKLFF.

The chain has TRBV7-9 and TRBJ2-7, with 8 bases lining up with TRBD1. Per the germline V gene, CDR1 is SEHNR and CDR2 is FQNEAQ (reference sequence). The J segment lost 3 bases and the V segment lost 3 bases, leaving 7 bases of the junction unmatched. The length of the CDR3 is 15 residues. This chain's CDR3 is CASSFPPQGVYEQYF. CDR3 nucleotides: TGTGCCAGCAGCTTCCCCCCACAGGGGGTCTACGAGCAGTACTTC. The entire variable domain, with the rest obtained from reference TRBV7-9 and TRBJ2-7, is as follows: DTGVSQNPRHKITKRGQNVTFRCDPISEHNRLYWYRQTLGQGPEFLTYFQNEAQLEKSRLLSDRFSAERPKGSFSTLEIQRTEQGDSAMYLCASSFPPQGVYEQYFGPGTRLTVT.